The 21 T cell receptor beta chains in this list originate from one sample, sequenced in a study of blood T cell repertoires in COVID-19. Only in-frame clones appear in the TCRdb table, and some are missing; sequencing was by immunoSEQ multiplex PCR. The sample lists 190,000 or so clones; 85% were seen once. The source material was PBMCs or T cells enriched from blood (not recorded which). The receptors were sampled from a man aged 40-55 years who had recovered from COVID-19.

The chain uses TRBV4-2 and TRBJ1-1; D not resolved. The germline gives CDR1 LGHNA, CDR2 YNFKEQ. Trimming stripped 0 bases from V and 8 bases from J, with 13 bases between. The CDR3 totals 14 residues. This chain's CDR3 is CASSQERIRVEAFF. In DNA form, the CDR3 reads TGTGCCAGCAGCCAAGAAAGGATCCGGGTCGAAGCTTTCTTT.

V gene TRBV5-5 combines with J gene TRBJ1-1, with TRBD1 as a possible D gene (6 bases). Trimming removed 3 bases at V and 6 bases at J, with 18 bases between. The CDR3 consists of 15 residues. CDR1 and CDR2 from the germline V gene are SGHKS and YYEKEE (reference sequence). The chain's CDR3 is CASSSRTGKGAEAFF. CDR3 sequence (DNA): TGTGCCAGCAGCTCCCGAACAGGTAAGGGGGCTGAAGCTTTCTTT.

A word on this clone: The sample carries other DNA sequences with the same CDR3. The chain carries TRBV18 and TRBJ1-1; D possibly corresponds to TRBD1 (5 bases). Trimming removed 6 bases at V and 0 bases at J, with 8 bases between. Germline loops: CDR1 KGHSH, CDR2 LQKENI. The CDR3 spans 13 residues. The CDR3 DNA is TGTGCCAGCTCGCCGGACATGAACACTGAAGCTTTCTTT. Translating it yields CASSPDMNTEAFF.

This clone was picked up one time. The chain carries TRBV10-3 and TRBJ1-1; D possibly corresponds to TRBD1 (5 bases). V lost 1 base, J lost 11 bases, and 20 bases lay in between. This CDR3 spans 15 amino acids. Per germline, CDR1 ENHRY and CDR2 SYGVKD. The CDR3 DNA reads as TGTGCCATCAGTGAGTATCGGGGGATGACCACGGATGCTTTCTTT. Protein sequence: CAISEYRGMTTDAFF.

This CDR3 reads CASTSGRGSGANVLTF. The CDR3 region has the DNA TGTGCCAGTACTAGCGGGAGGGGATCTGGGGCCAACGTCCTGACTTTC. This chain uses TRBV2 with TRBJ2-6, with 13 bases identical to TRBD2. The germline CDR1 and CDR2 sequences are SNHLY and FYNNEI. The CDR3 runs to 16 residues. J gave up 1 base and V 9 bases, and 3 bases lay outside the gene matches.

This clone has just one count. The chain uses TRBV15 and TRBJ2-2; 11 bases fit TRBD2. Germline values: CDR1 LNHNV, CDR2 YYDKDF (reference sequence). The CDR3 sequence is 19 residues long. With 4 bases clipped from V and 2 bases from J, the junction kept 12 bases outside the gene matches. CDR3 loop: CATSTDRASGRSNTGELFF. Written as DNA, the CDR3 is TGTGCCACCAGCACCGATAGGGCTAGCGGGAGGAGTAACACCGGGGAGCTGTTTTTT. The full variable domain, completed using reference TRBV15 and TRBJ2-2, is DAMVIQNPRYQVTQFGKPVTLSCSQTLNHNVMYWYQQKSSQAPKLLFHYYDKDFNNEADTPDNFQSRRPNTSFCFLDIRSPGLGDTAMYLCATSTDRASGRSNTGELFFGEGSRLTVL.

The V gene is TRBV24-1, the J gene TRBJ2-1, with 9 bases fitting TRBD2. Germline V gives CDR1 KGHDR, CDR2 SFDVKD. CDR3 length: 17 residues. With 2 bases clipped from V and 3 bases from J, the junction kept 7 bases outside the gene matches. Written as DNA, the CDR3 is TGTGCCACCAGTGATTCCTTGGGAGCGGGAGGCTACAATGAGCAGTTCTTC. This sequence encodes CATSDSLGAGGYNEQFF.

This clone occurred once. The chain couples TRBV7-2 to TRBJ2-1; 9 positions agree with TRBD2. The CDR3 totals 14 residues. The junction had 2 bases not matched to a gene; V was cut back by 1 base and J by 7 bases. CDR1 is SGHTA, CDR2 FQGNSA, per germline. In DNA form, the CDR3 reads TGTGCCAGCAGCTTAGTAGCGGGAGATAATGAGCAGTTCTTC. Protein sequence: CASSLVAGDNEQFF.

CDR3: CASSLQGAKNTGELFF. In nucleotides, the CDR3 is TGTGCCAGCAGCTTACAGGGGGCGAAGAACACCGGGGAGCTGTTTTTT. The gene calls are TRBV7-3 and TRBJ2-2, with TRBD1 identical over 8 bases. Germline values: CDR1 SGHTA, CDR2 FQGTGA. This CDR3 contains 16 residues. With V trimmed by 2 bases and J by 1 base, 3 bases remained unmatched.

The chain recombines TRBV5-1 with TRBJ1-1, with D hard to call. Germline V gene lookup returns CDR1 SGHRS and CDR2 YFSETQ. The CDR3 covers 13 residues. The V end was cut by 1 base, the J end by 3 bases, with 7 bases between. The DNA for the CDR3 is TGCGCCAGCAGCTTGCCAGATCACACTGAAGCTTTCTTT. Translated, it gives CASSLPDHTEAFF. The full variable domain, with the rest looked up from reference TRBV5-1 and TRBJ1-1, is KAGVTQTPRYLIKTRGQQVTLSCSPISGHRSVSWYQQTPGQGLQFLFEYFSETQRNKGNFPGRFSGRQFSNSRSEMNVSTLELGDSALYLCASSLPDHTEAFFGQGTRLTVV.

V is TRBV11-3 and J is TRBJ1-1, with 7 bases aligning to TRBD1. Trimming cost V 6 bases and J 4 bases; bases outside gene matches: 8. In germline, CDR1 is SGHNT, CDR2 YENEEA. The CDR3 is 14 amino acids. The CDR3 loop is CASSPHRGSTEAFF. In DNA, the CDR3 is TGTGCCAGCAGTCCTCACAGGGGAAGCACTGAAGCTTTCTTT.

This clone appeared a few times. The chain carries TRBV15 and TRBJ2-7; 9 nucleotides align to TRBD1. Looked up from germline, CDR1 is LNHNV and CDR2 is YYDKDF (reference sequence). V gave up 3 bases and J gave up 5 bases; unmatched junction bases: 11. This CDR3 has 16 amino acids. CDR3 sequence: CATSRETGTGYHEQYF. CDR3 DNA: TGTGCCACCAGCAGGGAAACCGGGACAGGGTACCACGAGCAGTACTTC. Full variable domain (remainder filled in from reference TRBV15 and TRBJ2-7): DAMVIQNPRYQVTQFGKPVTLSCSQTLNHNVMYWYQQKSSQAPKLLFHYYDKDFNNEADTPDNFQSRRPNTSFCFLDIRSPGLGDTAMYLCATSRETGTGYHEQYFGPGTRLTVT.

The chain links TRBV18 to TRBJ2-2; TRBD2 might be the D (5 bases). Between the trimmed V and J ends, which lost 3 bases and 8 bases, there was a span of 13 bases. Germline loops: CDR1 KGHSH, CDR2 LQKENI. CDR3 length: 14 amino acids. The CDR3 region has the DNA TGTGCCAGCTCACCTTGGACTGGCAGGGGGGAGCTGTTTTTT. Amino acid sequence: CASSPWTGRGELFF.

The rearrangement uses TRBV11-3 and TRBJ1-1, with 8 positions matching TRBD1. Germline V lookup: CDR1 SGHNT, CDR2 YENEEA. This CDR3 has 15 residues. With 2 bases clipped from V and 0 bases from J, the junction kept 2 bases outside the gene matches. The CDR3 nucleotides are TGTGCCAGCAGCTTACAGGGGGCTTTGAACACTGAAGCTTTCTTT. Amino acid sequence: CASSLQGALNTEAFF.

The chain carries TRBV9 and TRBJ2-1; D possibly corresponds to TRBD2 (6 bases). The CDR3 has 14 residues. From germline, CDR1 is SGDLS and CDR2 YYNGEE. The V and J ends lost 0 bases and 7 bases respectively, with 11 bases between them. The CDR3: CASSVGKGRNEQFF. CDR3 DNA sequence: TGTGCCAGCAGCGTAGGGAAGGGGAGGAATGAGCAGTTCTTC.

V usage is TRBV5-8 and J usage is TRBJ2-3; TRBD1 agrees at 8 bases. This CDR3 spans 15 amino acids. The germline CDR1 and CDR2 sequences are SGHTS and YDEGEE. J lost 5 bases, V lost 2 bases, and 7 bases had no gene match. The CDR3 nucleotides are TGTGCCAGCAGCTTTCCAGGGGGCTTAGGAGATACGCAGTATTTT. Encoded protein: CASSFPGGLGDTQYF.

V usage is TRBV6-1 and J usage is TRBJ2-7; TRBD1 aligns across 12 bases. The CDR3 contains 16 residues. J was trimmed by 2 bases and V by 4 bases; bases with no gene match: 6. Germline V CDR1 and CDR2: MNHNS, SASEGT. The CDR3: CASSGGDRGRPYEQYF. The CDR3 DNA follows: TGTGCCAGCAGTGGGGGGGACAGGGGGCGCCCCTACGAGCAGTACTTC.

The V gene is TRBV7-6, the J gene TRBJ2-7, with 16 bases that match TRBD2. Germline V lookup: CDR1 SGHVS, CDR2 FNYEAQ. The CDR3 covers 17 residues. Germline trimming cut 4 bases from V and 2 bases from J; bases unmatched to any gene: 5. The CDR3 bases are TGTGCCAGCAGCTCGGGACTAGCGGGAGGGCCTACCTACGAGCAGTACTTC. Its translation: CASSSGLAGGPTYEQYF. The full variable domain, in which reference TRBV7-6 and TRBJ2-7 provide the parts outside the CDR3, is GAGVSQSPRYKVTKRGQDVALRCDPISGHVSLYWYRQALGQGPEFLTYFNYEAQQDKSGLPNDRFSAERPEGSISTLTIQRTEQRDSAMYRCASSSGLAGGPTYEQYFGPGTRLTVT.

The J gene is TRBJ2-1, the V gene TRBV7-9; 10 bases align to TRBD2. V dropped 5 bases and J dropped 7; count of bases not matched to a gene: 8. CDR3 size: 15 residues. Germline V gene sequence: CDR1 SEHNR, CDR2 FQNEAQ (reference sequence). Here the CDR3 DNA reads TGTGCCAGCAGCATAAGCGGGAGGGCGGTTAATGAGCAGTTCTTC. Amino acid sequence: CASSISGRAVNEQFF.

This rearrangement joins TRBV7-3 to TRBJ2-2; D is unclear. The CDR3 totals 14 residues. V was shortened by 5 bases and J by 2 bases, with 9 bases between the two germline ends. The germline V gene encodes CDR1 SGHTA and CDR2 FQGTGA. The chain's CDR3 is CASSPASNTGELFF. CDR3 DNA: TGTGCCAGCAGCCCAGCGTCAAACACCGGGGAGCTGTTTTTT.

The CDR3 loop reads CASTNERSREKLFF. CDR3 nucleotide sequence: TGTGCCAGTACTAACGAGCGATCGCGTGAAAAACTGTTTTTT. V and J are TRBV19 and TRBJ1-4; D not resolved. There are 14 residues in the CDR3. The germline CDR1 and CDR2 sequences are LNHDA and SQIVND (reference sequence). Trimming took 7 bases from V and 7 from J, leaving 16 bases between them.